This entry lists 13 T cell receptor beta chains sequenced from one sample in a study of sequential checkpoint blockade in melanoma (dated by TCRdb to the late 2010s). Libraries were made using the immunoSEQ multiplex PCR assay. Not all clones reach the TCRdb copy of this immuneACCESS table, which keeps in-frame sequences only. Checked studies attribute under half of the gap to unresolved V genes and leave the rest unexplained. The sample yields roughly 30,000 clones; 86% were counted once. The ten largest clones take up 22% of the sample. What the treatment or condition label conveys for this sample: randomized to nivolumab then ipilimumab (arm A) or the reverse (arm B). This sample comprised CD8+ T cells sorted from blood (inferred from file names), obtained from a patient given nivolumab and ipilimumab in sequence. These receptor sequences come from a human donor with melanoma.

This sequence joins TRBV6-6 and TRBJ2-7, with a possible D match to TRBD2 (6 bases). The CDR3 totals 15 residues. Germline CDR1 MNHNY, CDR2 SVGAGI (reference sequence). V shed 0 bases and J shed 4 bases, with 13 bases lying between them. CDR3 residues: CASSYSVAGFYEQYF. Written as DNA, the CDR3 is TGTGCCAGCAGTTACTCCGTGGCGGGATTTTACGAGCAGTACTTC.

The CDR3 sequence: CASSLALAGGTQETQYF. CDR3 nucleotide sequence: TGTGCCAGCAGCTTAGCCCTAGCGGGAGGGACACAAGAGACCCAGTACTTC. The gene calls are TRBV7-8 and TRBJ2-5, with 12 bases lining up with TRBD2. The CDR3 extends over 17 amino acids. The trim removed 0 bases at V and 2 bases at J, leaving 4 bases unmatched. From germline, CDR1 is SGHVS and CDR2 FQNEAQ.

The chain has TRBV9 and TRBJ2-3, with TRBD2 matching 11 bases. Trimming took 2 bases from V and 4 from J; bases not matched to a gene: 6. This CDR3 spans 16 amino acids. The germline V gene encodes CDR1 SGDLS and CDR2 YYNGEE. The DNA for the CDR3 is TGTGCCAGCAGCGTGAATCCTAGCGGGGGGTCAGATACGCAGTATTTT. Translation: CASSVNPSGGSDTQYF.

This CDR3 is CASSFGLATYEQYF. As DNA, the CDR3 is TGTGCCAGCAGCTTCGGGCTAGCGACCTACGAGCAGTACTTC. The chain joins TRBV7-9 to TRBJ2-7; TRBD2 is a possible D gene (6 bases). V lost 3 bases to trimming and J lost 2 bases, with 11 bases between them. This CDR3 spans 14 amino acids. In germline, CDR1 is SEHNR, CDR2 FQNEAQ (reference sequence).

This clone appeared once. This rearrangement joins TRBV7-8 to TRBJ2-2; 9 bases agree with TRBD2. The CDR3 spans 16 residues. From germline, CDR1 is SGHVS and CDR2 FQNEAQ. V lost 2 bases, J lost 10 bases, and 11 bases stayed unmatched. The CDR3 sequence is CASSLRREGRFEELFF. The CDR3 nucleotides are TGTGCCAGCAGCTTAAGGCGGGAGGGCCGTTTTGAGGAGCTGTTTTTT.

The CDR3 loop is CASSYFPTGSTDTQYF. Written as DNA, the CDR3 is TGTGCCAGCAGTTACTTTCCGACAGGGAGCACAGATACGCAGTATTTT. The V and J genes are TRBV6-6 and TRBJ2-3; 7 nucleotides align to TRBD1. The CDR3 has 16 residues. Germline V CDR1 and CDR2: MNHNY, SVGAGI (reference sequence). The trim removed 1 base at V and 0 bases at J, leaving 4 bases unmatched.

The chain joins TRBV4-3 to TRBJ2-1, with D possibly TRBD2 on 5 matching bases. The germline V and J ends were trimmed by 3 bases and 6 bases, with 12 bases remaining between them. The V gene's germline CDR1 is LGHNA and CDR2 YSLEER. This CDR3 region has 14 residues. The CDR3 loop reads CASSHLLGPNEQFF. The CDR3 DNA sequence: TGCGCCAGCAGCCACCTACTAGGCCCCAATGAGCAGTTCTTC.

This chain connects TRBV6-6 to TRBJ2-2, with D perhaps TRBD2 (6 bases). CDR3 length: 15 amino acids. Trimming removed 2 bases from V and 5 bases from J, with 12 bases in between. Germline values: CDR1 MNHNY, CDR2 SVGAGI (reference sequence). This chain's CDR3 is CASSYISAGTGELFF. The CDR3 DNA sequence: TGTGCCAGCAGTTACATTAGCGCGGGAACCGGGGAGCTGTTTTTT.

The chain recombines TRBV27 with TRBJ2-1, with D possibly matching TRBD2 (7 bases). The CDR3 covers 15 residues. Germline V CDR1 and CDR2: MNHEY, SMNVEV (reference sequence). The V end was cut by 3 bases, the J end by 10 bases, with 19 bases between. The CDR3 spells CASSFGGWGRGEQFF. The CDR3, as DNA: TGTGCCAGCAGTTTCGGGGGGTGGGGGCGAGGAGAGCAGTTCTTC.

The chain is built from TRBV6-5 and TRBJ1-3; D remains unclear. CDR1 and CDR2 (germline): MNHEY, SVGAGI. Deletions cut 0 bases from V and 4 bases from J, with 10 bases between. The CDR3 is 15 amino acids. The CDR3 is CASSYSVGSGNTIYF. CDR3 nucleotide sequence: TGTGCCAGCAGTTACTCTGTCGGTTCGGGAAACACCATATATTTT.

CDR3 DNA: TGTGCCAGCAGCCCCCGACTAGCGGGTACGCAGTATTTT. Protein: CASSPRLAGTQYF. The chain combines TRBV9 with TRBJ2-3, with TRBD2 matching over 10 bases. The CDR3 length is 13 residues. Germline assignment: CDR1 SGDLS and CDR2 YYNGEE. V dropped 4 bases and J dropped 8; count of bases not matched to a gene: 4.

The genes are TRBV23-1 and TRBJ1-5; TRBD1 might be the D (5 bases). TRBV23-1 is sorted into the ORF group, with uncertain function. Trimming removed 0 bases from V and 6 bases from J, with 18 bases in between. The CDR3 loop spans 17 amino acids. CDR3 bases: TGCGCCAGCAGTCAATCCTTAAGTAGCAGGGTGGGTCAGCCCCAGCATTTT. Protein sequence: CASSQSLSSRVGQPQHF.

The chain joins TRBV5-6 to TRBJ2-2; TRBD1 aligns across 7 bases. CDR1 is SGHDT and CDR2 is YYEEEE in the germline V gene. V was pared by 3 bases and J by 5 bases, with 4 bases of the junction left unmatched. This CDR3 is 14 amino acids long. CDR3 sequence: CASSSGTVTGELFF. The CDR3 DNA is TGTGCCAGCAGCTCCGGGACAGTAACCGGGGAGCTGTTTTTT.